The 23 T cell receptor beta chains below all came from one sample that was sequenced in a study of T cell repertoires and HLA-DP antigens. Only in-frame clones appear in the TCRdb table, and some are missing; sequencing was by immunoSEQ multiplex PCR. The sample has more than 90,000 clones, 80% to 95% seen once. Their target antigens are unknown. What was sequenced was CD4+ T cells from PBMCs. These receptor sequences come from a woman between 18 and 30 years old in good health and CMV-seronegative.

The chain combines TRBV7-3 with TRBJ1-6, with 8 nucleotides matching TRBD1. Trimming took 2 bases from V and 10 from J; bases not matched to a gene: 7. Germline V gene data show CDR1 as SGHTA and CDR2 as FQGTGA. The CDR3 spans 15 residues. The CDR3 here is CASSLVGQGQSPLHF. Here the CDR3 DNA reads TGTGCCAGCAGCTTAGTCGGACAGGGCCAATCACCCCTCCACTTT.

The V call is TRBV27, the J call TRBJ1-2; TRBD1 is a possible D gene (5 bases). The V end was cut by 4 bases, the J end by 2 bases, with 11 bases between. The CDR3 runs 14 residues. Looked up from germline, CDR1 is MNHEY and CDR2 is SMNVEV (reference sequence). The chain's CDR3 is CASSSQGINYGYTF. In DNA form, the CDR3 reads TGTGCCAGCAGTTCCCAGGGAATCAACTATGGCTACACCTTC.

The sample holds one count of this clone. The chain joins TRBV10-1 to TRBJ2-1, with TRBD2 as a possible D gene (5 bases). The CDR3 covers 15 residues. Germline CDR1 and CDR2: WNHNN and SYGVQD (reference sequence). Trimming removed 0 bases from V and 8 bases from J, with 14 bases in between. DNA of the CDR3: TGCGCCAGCAGTGAGTCAGTGGGAGTGAACCATGAGCAGTTCTTC. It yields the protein CASSESVGVNHEQFF.

The CDR3 is CAISTTTRRGGYNEQFF. The CDR3 region has the DNA TGTGCCATCAGTACGACCACTAGGCGGGGGGGGTACAATGAGCAGTTCTTC. The rearrangement joins TRBV10-3 to TRBJ2-1; 9 bases fit TRBD2. The CDR3 is made up of 17 amino acids. CDR1 and CDR2 from the germline V gene are ENHRY and SYGVKD. After removal of 5 bases from V and 4 bases from J, the junction contained 12 bases not matched to a gene.

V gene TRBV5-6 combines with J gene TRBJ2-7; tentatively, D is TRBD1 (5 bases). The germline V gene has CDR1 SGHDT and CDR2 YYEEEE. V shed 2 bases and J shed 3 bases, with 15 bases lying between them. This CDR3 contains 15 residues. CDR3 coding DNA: TGTGCCAGCAGCTTTGGCAGGGAACCCAACTACGAGCAGTACGTC. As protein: CASSFGREPNYEQYV.

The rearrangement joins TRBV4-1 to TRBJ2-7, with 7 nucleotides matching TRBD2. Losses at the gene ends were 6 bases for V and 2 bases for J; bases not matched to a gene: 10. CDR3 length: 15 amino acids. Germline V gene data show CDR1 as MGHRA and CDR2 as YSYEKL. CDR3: CASSPSSGETYEQYV. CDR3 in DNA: TGCGCCAGCAGTCCGTCTAGCGGTGAAACCTACGAGCAGTACGTC.

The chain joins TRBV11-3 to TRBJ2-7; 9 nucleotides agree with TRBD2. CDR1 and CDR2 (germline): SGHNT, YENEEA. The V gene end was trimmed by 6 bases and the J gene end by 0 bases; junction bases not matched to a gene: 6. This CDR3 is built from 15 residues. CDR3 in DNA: TGTGCCAGCAGACGTCATAGCGGGGGCTCCTACGAGCAGTACGTC. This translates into CASRRHSGGSYEQYV.

CDR3 loop: CASSYRTANTEAFF. CDR3 DNA sequence: TGTGCCAGCAGTTACCGGACGGCTAACACTGAAGCTTTCTTT. This chain joins TRBV6-5 and TRBJ1-1, with D hard to call. The CDR3 is 14 residues long. Trimming left V 2 bases short and J 2 bases short, with 9 bases between. Germline V CDR1 and CDR2: MNHEY, SVGAGI.

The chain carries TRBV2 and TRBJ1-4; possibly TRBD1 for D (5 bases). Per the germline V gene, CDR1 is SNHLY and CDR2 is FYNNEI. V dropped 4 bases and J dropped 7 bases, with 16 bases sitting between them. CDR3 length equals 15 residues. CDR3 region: CASSAARGPTEKLFF. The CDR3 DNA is TGTGCCAGCAGTGCAGCCCGGGGACCAACTGAAAAACTGTTTTTT.

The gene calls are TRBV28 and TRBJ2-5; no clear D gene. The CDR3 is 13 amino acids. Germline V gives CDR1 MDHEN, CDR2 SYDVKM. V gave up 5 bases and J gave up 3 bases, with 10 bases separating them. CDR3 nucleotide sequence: TGTGCCAGCAGTCCTGGACGGGAAGAGACCCAGTACTTC. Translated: CASSPGREETQYF.

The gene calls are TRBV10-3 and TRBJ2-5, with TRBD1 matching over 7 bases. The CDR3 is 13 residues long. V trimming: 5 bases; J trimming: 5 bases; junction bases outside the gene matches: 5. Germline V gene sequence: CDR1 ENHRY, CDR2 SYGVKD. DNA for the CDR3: TGTGCCATCAGTAAGGGGGCCGTGGAGACCCAGTACTTC. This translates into CAISKGAVETQYF.

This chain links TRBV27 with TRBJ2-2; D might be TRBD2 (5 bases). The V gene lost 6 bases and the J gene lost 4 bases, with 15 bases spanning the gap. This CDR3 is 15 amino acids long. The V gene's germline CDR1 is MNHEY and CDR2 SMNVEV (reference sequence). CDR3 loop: CASSFLGGGTGELFF. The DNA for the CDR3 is TGTGCCAGCAGCTTTCTTGGCGGAGGCACCGGGGAGCTGTTTTTT.

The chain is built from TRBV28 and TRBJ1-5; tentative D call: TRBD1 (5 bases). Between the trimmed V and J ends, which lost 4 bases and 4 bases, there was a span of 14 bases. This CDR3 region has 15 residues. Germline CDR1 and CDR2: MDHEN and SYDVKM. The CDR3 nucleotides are TGTGCCAGCAGTTCCCCCGGGGGGGGGAATCAGCCCCAGCATTTT. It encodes CASSSPGGGNQPQHF. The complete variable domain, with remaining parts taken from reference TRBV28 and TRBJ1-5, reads DVKVTQSSRYLVKRTGEKVFLECVQDMDHENMFWYRQDPGLGLRLIYFSYDVKMKEKGDIPEGYSVSREKKERFSLILESASTNQTSMYLCASSSPGGGNQPQHFGDGTRLSIL.

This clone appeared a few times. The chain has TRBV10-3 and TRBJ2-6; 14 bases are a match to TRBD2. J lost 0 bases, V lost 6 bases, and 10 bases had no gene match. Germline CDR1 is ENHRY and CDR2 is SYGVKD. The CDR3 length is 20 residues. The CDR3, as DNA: TGTGCCATCAGGTCCGGACTAGCGGGGGGACCTTCCTCTGGGGCCAACGTCCTGACTTTC. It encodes CAIRSGLAGGPSSGANVLTF.

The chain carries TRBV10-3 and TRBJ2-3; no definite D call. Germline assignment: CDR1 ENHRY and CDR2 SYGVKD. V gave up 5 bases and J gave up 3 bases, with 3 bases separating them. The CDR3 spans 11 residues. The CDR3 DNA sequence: TGTGCCATCAGTAGAACAGATACGCAGTATTTT. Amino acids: CAISRTDTQYF.

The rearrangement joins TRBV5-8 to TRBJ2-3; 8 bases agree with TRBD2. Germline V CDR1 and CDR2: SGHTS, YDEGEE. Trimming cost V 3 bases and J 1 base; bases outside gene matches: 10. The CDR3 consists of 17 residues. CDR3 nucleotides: TGTGCCAGCAGCTCGTTTCGACGGGGGGGTGGCACAGATACGCAGTATTTT. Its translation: CASSSFRRGGGTDTQYF.

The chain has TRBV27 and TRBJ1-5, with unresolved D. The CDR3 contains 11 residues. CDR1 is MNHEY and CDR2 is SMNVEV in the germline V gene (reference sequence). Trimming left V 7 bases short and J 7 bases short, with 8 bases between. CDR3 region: CASNPRQPQHF. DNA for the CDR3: TGTGCCAGCAACCCCCGCCAGCCCCAGCATTTT.

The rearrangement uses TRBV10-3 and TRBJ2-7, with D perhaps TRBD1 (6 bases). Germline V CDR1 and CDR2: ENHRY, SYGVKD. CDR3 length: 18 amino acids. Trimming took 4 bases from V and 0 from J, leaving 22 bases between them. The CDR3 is CAISAHTPGTRSSYEQYF. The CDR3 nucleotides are TGTGCCATCAGTGCCCATACCCCCGGGACACGAAGCTCCTACGAGCAGTACTTC.

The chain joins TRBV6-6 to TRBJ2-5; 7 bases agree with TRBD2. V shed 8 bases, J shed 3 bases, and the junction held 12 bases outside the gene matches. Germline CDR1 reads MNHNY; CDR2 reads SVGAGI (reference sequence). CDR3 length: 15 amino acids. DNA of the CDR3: TGTGCCAGCCGCTGGGAGGGCGTAGCAGAAGAGACCCAGTACTTC. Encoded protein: CASRWEGVAEETQYF.

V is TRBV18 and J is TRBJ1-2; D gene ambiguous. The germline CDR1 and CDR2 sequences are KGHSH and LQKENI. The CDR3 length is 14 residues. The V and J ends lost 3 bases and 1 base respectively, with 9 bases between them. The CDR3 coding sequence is TGTGCCAGCTCACCTCCTTCAAGTAACTATGGCTACACCTTC. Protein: CASSPPSSNYGYTF. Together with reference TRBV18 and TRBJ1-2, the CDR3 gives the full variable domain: NAGVMQNPRHLVRRRGQEARLRCSPMKGHSHVYWYRQLPEEGLKFMVYLQKENIIDESGMPKERFSAEFPKEGPSILRIQQVVRGDSAAYFCASSPPSSNYGYTFGSGTRLTVV.

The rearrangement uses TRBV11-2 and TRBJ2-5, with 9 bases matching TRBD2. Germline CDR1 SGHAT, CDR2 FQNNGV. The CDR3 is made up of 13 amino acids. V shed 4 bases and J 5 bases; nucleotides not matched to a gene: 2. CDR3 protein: CASSSGLAETQYF. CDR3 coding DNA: TGTGCCAGCAGCTCAGGACTAGCGGAGACCCAGTACTTC.

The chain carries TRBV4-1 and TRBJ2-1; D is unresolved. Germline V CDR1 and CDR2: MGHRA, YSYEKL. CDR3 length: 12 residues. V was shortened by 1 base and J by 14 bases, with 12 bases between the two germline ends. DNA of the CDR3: TGCGCCAGCAGCCAAGTCGAGCCTAGAAAGTTCTTC. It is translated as CASSQVEPRKFF.

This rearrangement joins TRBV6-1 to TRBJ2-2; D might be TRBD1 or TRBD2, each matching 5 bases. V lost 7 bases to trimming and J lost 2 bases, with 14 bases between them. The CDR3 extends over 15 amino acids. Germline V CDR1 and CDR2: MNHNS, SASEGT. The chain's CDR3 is CASTGRGTNTGELFF. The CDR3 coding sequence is TGTGCCAGCACGGGAAGGGGAACTAACACCGGGGAGCTGTTTTTT.